This passage covers 9 T cell receptor beta chains from one sample sequenced in a study of cytotoxic CD8 clonotypes in ibrutinib-treated CLL. The method was immunoSEQ multiplex PCR; TCRdb's version includes in-frame clones alone and lacks a portion of them. Altogether more than 60,000 clones are present, over 65% being singletons, with the ten largest covering approximately 35%. The sample here was PBMCs, taken after 24 months of ibrutinib treatment. These receptors were collected from a human donor with chronic lymphocytic leukemia.

V usage is TRBV27 and J usage is TRBJ2-1; TRBD2 is a possible D gene (5 bases). Per germline, CDR1 MNHEY and CDR2 SMNVEV (reference sequence). Trimming removed 7 bases from V and 2 bases from J, with 15 bases in between. This CDR3 comprises 15 residues. The CDR3 reads CASTATTLPYNEQFF. Written as DNA, the CDR3 is TGTGCCAGCACTGCGACTACCCTCCCCTACAATGAGCAGTTCTTC.

This clone was detected a few times. The genes are TRBV7-6 and TRBJ2-5, with D perhaps TRBD1 (5 bases). CDR1 SGHVS and CDR2 FNYEAQ come from the germline V gene. Trimming took off 5 bases at V and 5 bases at J, with 15 bases between the two ends. The CDR3 spans 14 residues. This CDR3 reads CASSKTAIWETQYF. Written as DNA, the CDR3 is TGTGCCAGCAGCAAGACAGCAATATGGGAGACCCAGTACTTC.

A single count supports this clone. The V call is TRBV7-2, the J call TRBJ2-5; tentative D call: TRBD2 (6 bases). The V and J ends lost 1 base and 7 bases respectively, with 25 bases between them. In germline, CDR1 is SGHTA, CDR2 FQGNSA. The CDR3 is made up of 18 amino acids. This CDR3 reads CASSLDSGGLTRQWTQYF. CDR3 bases: TGTGCCAGCAGCTTAGATAGCGGCGGGCTTACGAGGCAATGGACCCAGTACTTC.

In this sample, this clone is medium-sized. This chain joins TRBV7-2 and TRBJ2-7; TRBD2 aligns across 8 bases. The V gene end was trimmed by 5 bases and the J gene end by 3 bases; junction bases not matched to a gene: 6. This CDR3 comprises 14 residues. The V gene's germline CDR1 is SGHTA and CDR2 FQGNSA. The CDR3 DNA is TGTGCCAGCAGCCGTAGCGGGACACGCTACGAGCAGTACTTC. This codes for CASSRSGTRYEQYF.

V gene TRBV5-1 combines with J gene TRBJ2-1, with unresolved D. Germline V gene sequence: CDR1 SGHRS, CDR2 YFSETQ. With 2 bases removed from V and 10 bases from J, the gap between germline ends came to 22 bases. The CDR3 spans 16 residues. CDR3 in DNA: TGCGCCAGCAGCTTCCTCTCCCGACCAACCTCGGGCGAGCAGTTCTTC. Protein sequence: CASSFLSRPTSGEQFF. The full variable domain, with the rest looked up from reference TRBV5-1 and TRBJ2-1, is KAGVTQTPRYLIKTRGQQVTLSCSPISGHRSVSWYQQTPGQGLQFLFEYFSETQRNKGNFPGRFSGRQFSNSRSEMNVSTLELGDSALYLCASSFLSRPTSGEQFFGPGTRLTVL.

The V gene is TRBV19, the J gene TRBJ2-1; TRBD2 aligns across 10 bases. The V gene's germline CDR1 is LNHDA and CDR2 SQIVND (reference sequence). V shed 3 bases, J shed 5 bases, and the junction held 10 bases outside the gene matches. The CDR3 is made up of 17 amino acids. For the CDR3, the DNA is TGTGCCAGTAGTATTTCTACTAGCGGGAATCTTGACAATGAGCAGTTCTTC. Its protein is CASSISTSGNLDNEQFF.

The CDR3 region is CASSFRNEQFF. As DNA, the CDR3 is TGTGCCAGCAGTTTTCGAAATGAGCAGTTCTTC. The chain is built from TRBV27 and TRBJ2-1; D unclear. V shed 3 bases and J shed 7 bases, with 4 bases lying between them. This CDR3 spans 11 amino acids. In germline, CDR1 is MNHEY, CDR2 SMNVEV (reference sequence).

The chain carries TRBV7-6 and TRBJ2-3; D gene ambiguous. V was cut by 5 bases and J by 8 bases, with 20 bases left in between. The CDR3 is 15 residues long. Per germline, CDR1 SGHVS and CDR2 FNYEAQ. The CDR3 is CASSPRAGPPATQYF. The CDR3 nucleotides are TGTGCCAGCAGCCCACGGGCCGGACCTCCGGCTACGCAGTATTTT.

The chain links TRBV6-1 to TRBJ2-3; D perhaps matches TRBD2 (6 bases). Germline lookup yields CDR1 MNHNS and CDR2 SASEGT. This CDR3 spans 16 amino acids. V dropped 1 base and J dropped 1 base, with 12 bases sitting between them. The chain's CDR3 is CASSEEGGTGTDTQYF. The CDR3 DNA follows: TGTGCCAGCAGTGAAGAGGGAGGAACGGGCACAGATACGCAGTATTTT.